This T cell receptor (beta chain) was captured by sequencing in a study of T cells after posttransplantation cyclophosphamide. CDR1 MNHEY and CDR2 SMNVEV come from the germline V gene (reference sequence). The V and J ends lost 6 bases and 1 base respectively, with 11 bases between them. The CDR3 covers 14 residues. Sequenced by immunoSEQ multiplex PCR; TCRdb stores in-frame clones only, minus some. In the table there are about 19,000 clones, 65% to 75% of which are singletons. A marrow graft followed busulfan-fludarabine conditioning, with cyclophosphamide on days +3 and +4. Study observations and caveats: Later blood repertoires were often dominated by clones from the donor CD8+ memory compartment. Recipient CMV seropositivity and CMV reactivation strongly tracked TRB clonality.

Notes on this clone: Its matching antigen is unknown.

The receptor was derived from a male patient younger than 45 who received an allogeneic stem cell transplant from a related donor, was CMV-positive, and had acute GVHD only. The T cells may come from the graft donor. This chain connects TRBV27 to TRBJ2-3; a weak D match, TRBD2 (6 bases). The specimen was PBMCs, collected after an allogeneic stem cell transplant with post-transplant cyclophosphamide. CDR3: CASSLGRRTDTQYF. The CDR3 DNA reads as TGTGCCAGCAGCTTGGGGAGGCGCACAGATACGCAGTATTTT.